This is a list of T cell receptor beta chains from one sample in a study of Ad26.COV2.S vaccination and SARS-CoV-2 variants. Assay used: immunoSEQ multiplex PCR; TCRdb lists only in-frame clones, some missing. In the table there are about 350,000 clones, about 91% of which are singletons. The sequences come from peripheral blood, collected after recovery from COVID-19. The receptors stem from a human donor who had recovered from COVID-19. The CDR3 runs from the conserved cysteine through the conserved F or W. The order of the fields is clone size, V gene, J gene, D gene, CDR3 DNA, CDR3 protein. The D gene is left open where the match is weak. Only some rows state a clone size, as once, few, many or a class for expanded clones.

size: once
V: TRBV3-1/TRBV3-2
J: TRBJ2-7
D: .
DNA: TGTGCCAGCAGCCAAGATTGGAGGCAGGTCCGCGGTCAGATGTCCTACGAGCAGTACTTC
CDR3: CASSQDWRQVRGQMSYEQYF

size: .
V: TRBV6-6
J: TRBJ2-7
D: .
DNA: TGTGCCAGCAGTTACGGAGGGATCCCTCACGAGCAGTACTTC
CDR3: CASSYGGIPHEQYF

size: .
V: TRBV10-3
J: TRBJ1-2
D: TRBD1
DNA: TGTGCCATCAGGGGGGACAGGTTTACCCATGGCTACACCTTC
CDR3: CAIRGDRFTHGYTF

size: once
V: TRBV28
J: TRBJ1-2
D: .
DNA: TGTGCCAGCAGTCTCGGGACTAAGGGGACTAACTATGGCTACACCTTC
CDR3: CASSLGTKGTNYGYTF

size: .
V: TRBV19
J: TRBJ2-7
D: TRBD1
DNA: TGTGCCAGTAGTGCGGGACAGGGTTCCTACGAGCAGTACTTC
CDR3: CASSAGQGSYEQYF

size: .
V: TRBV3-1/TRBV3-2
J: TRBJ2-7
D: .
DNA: TGTGCCAGCAGCCAAGATCAGTTCTACGAGCAGTACTTC
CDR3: CASSQDQFYEQYF

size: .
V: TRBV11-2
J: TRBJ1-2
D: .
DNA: TGTGCCAGCAGCCCCCGTGCCAGTCAACGAAGGAACTATGGCTACACCTTC
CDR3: CASSPRASQRRNYGYTF

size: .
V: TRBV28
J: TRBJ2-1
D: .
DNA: TGTGCCAGCAGTTCGGTAAGGAAAAATGAGCAGTTCTTC
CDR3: CASSSVRKNEQFF

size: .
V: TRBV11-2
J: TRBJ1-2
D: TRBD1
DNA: TGTGCCAGCAGCCCCGTGGGACAGGGGTATTTTGGCTACACCTTC
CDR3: CASSPVGQGYFGYTF

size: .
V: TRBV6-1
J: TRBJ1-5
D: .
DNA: TGTGCCAGCAGTGAAGGAGTCAGTTATAGCAATCAGCCCCAGCATTTT
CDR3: CASSEGVSYSNQPQHF

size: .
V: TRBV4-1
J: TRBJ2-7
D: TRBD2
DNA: TGCGCCAGCAGCCAAGAGGGACTAGCGGGGGAAGAGCAGTACTTC
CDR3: CASSQEGLAGEEQYF

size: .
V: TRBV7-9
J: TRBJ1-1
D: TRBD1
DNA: TGTGCCAGCAGCACTCACAGGGGGGTCCGGATCACTGAAGCTTTCTTT
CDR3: CASSTHRGVRITEAFF

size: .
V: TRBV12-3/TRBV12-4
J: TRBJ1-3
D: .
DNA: TGTGCCAGCAGCCTCTGGGGGCCAAACACCATATATTTT
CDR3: CASSLWGPNTIYF

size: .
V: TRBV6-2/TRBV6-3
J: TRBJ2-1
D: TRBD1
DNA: TGTGCCAGCAGTGGACAGGGAACTTCGCAGTTCTTC
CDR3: CASSGQGTSQFF

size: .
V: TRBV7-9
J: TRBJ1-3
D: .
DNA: TGTGCCAGCAGCTTAGGCTCCAGCTCTGGAAACACCATATATTTT
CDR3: CASSLGSSSGNTIYF

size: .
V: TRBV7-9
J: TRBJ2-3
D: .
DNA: TGTGCCAGCAGCTTGAGGGACGGTGGGGCAGATACGCAGTATTTT
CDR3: CASSLRDGGADTQYF

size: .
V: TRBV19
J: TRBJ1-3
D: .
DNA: TGTGCCAGTAGTTTGAGCTCTGGAAACACCATATATTTT
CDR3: CASSLSSGNTIYF

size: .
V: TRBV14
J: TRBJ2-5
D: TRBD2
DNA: TGTGCCAGCAGCCATCCGGGGGGAGGCTTACGGACCCAGTACTTC
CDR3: CASSHPGGGLRTQYF

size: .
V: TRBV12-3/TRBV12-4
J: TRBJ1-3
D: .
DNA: TGTGCCAGCAGCTTGGGCTCTGGAAACACCATATATTTT
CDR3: CASSLGSGNTIYF

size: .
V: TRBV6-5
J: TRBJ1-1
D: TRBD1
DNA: TGTGCCAGCAGTTACTCACCGGGACAGGGGTATAATGAAGCTTTCTTT
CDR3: CASSYSPGQGYNEAFF

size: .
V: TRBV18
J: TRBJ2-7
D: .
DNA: TGTGCCAGCTCACTACAGGGAGAGCAGTACTTC
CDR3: CASSLQGEQYF

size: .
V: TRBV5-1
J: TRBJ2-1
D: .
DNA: TGCGCCAGCAGCCTTGTTACGGGACACAGCTCCTACAATGAGCAGTTCTTC
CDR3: CASSLVTGHSSYNEQFF

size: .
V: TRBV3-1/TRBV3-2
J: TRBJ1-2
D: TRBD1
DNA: TGTGCCAGCAGCCAAAGGGACAGGGGTGGCTATGGCTACACCTTC
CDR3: CASSQRDRGGYGYTF

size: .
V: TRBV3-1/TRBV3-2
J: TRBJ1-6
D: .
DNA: TGTGCCAGCAGTTTTATATCGTCCTATAATTCACCCCTCCACTTT
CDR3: CASSFISSYNSPLHF

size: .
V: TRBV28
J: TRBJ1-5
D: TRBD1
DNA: TGTGCCAGCAGAACAGGGGGCCTGGGCAATCAGCCCCAGCATTTT
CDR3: CASRTGGLGNQPQHF

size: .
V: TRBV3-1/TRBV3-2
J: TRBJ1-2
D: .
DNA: TGTGCCAGCAGCCAAGGGGTACTTAACCCCTATGGCTACACCTTC
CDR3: CASSQGVLNPYGYTF

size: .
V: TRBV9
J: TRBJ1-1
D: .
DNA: TGTGCCAGCAGCGTAGATCCGGAGAACACTGAAGCTTTCTTT
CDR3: CASSVDPENTEAFF

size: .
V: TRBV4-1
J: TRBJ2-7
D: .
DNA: TGCGCCAGCAGCCAAGATCGGCAGGCTAACTACGAGCAGTACTTC
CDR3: CASSQDRQANYEQYF

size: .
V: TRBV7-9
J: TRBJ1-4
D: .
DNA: TGTGCCAGCACCCCGGACCGGGTTGGTGAAAAACTGTTTTTT
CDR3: CASTPDRVGEKLFF

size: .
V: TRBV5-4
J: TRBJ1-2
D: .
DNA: TGTGCCAGCGGACCCAGGGAGGGTTCGGGCTTTGGCTACACCTTC
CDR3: CASGPREGSGFGYTF

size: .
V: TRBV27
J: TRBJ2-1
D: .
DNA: TGTGCCAGCAGTTCCTTCCTGAGCTCCTACAATGAGCAGTTCTTC
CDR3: CASSSFLSSYNEQFF

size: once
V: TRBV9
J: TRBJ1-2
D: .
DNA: TGTGCCAGCAGCGACCCCCCGACAGAAGTGAACTATGGCTACACCTTC
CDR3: CASSDPPTEVNYGYTF

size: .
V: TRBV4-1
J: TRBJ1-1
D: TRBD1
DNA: TGCGCCAGCAGCCAGACAGGGGGGCGGGGGACTGAAGCTTTCTTT
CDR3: CASSQTGGRGTEAFF

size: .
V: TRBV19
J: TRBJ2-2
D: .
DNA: TGTGCCAGTAGTCTACTGACCGGGGAGCTGTTTTTT
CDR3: CASSLLTGELFF

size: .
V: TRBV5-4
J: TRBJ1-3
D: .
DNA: TGTGCCAGCAGCTTAGGTCACGCTGGAAACACCATATATTTT
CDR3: CASSLGHAGNTIYF

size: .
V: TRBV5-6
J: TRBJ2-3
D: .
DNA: TGTGCCAGCAGCTTGTTGTCAGATACGCAGTATTTT
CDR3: CASSLLSDTQYF

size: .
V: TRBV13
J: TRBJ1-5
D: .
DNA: TGTGCCAGCAGCTTAGGAAGCAATCAGCCCCAGCATTTT
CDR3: CASSLGSNQPQHF